This TCR beta chain derives from a study of blood T cell repertoires in COVID-19 (dated by TCRdb to about 2020). Describing the broader study: Samples from collaborators originated in the United States, Italy and Spain and spanned both the acute and convalescent phases of COVID-19. The prospective study material was composed of cDNA or gDNA derived from T cells, B-cell-depleted T cells, or PBMCs. The dataset comprised deeply sampled blood TCRbeta repertoires from subjects exposed to, actively infected with, or recovered from COVID-19. The repertoires were released in a freely available public database meant as a resource for research on the immune response to SARS-CoV-2. The samples were drawn from two sources: the first 160 participants of the ongoing ImmuneRACE study, and about 1,300 subjects contributed by 6 global collaborators. Sample metadata almost always included a de-identified subject ID, COVID-19 status, age in years and sex. HLA class I and class II types, where available, came from metadata supplied by the sample provider rather than from assay-based typing.

TCRbeta CDR3 regions were amplified from genomic DNA using the immunoSEQ Assay, a bias-controlled multiplex PCR. Turning to the authors' computational methods: The number of nucleated cells in each sample was estimated from the amplification of reference gene primers within the assay. To quantify the absolute abundance of each unique TCRbeta CDR3 rearrangement, sequence reads were collapsed and filtered. For each sample, productive Simpson clonality was calculated as the square root of Simpson's diversity index across productive rearrangements. This immuneACCESS table, as held by TCRdb, lists in-frame sequences with V and J called but not all clones. Of the missing ones, under half trace to an unresolved V gene in checked studies; the others have no known cause. V, J and clone size reflect that table, while D and trimming were determined from the DNA. Here the sample has 450,000 to 500,000 clones; 80% to 90% occur a single time. The ten biggest clones cover roughly 3.2% of the sample.

Whole blood was collected in K2EDTA tubes by collaborating institutions according to the institutions' own protocols. For TCRbeta analysis, collaborators shipped samples as frozen whole blood, isolated PBMCs, or DNA extracted from either of those sample types. CDR1 and CDR2, looked up from the germline V gene, are LGHNA and YNFKEQ. CDR3 length: 14 amino acids, cysteine to phenylalanine. The DNA shown is the 42-base CDR3, in frame from base 1. A distance of 9 bases separates the germline ends of V and J, which lose 2 bases and 4 bases respectively. Results and caveats for the whole study, not just this receptor: The quantity of clinical and demographic metadata differed by source and by participant and was supplied without curation.

Points on this clone: It has no known antigen specificity. Nothing much larger sits one base from this clone, and base qualities are not available.

The chain couples TRBV4-2 to TRBJ2-1; the D gene is perhaps TRBD2, on 5 matching bases. The sample consisted of peripheral blood. This sequence originates from a human donor in a cohort sampled during active COVID-19. The DNA sequence is TGTGCCAGCAGCCAACCCAGCGGTTACAATGAGCAGTTCTTC. Translated, it reads CASSQPSGYNEQFF.